Each of the 3 T cell receptor beta chains below was sequenced from the same sample in a study of blood T cell repertoires in COVID-19 (TCRdb year 2020). The library was obtained by the immunoSEQ multiplex PCR assay. TCRdb mirrors the immuneACCESS table, restricted to in-frame sequences. Some clones are absent from its copies; in checked studies, under half trace to an unresolved V gene, and the reason for the others is unknown. The sample table holds about 240,000 clones, of which roughly four fifths were seen once. The leading ten clones occupy approximately 4.8% of the sample. Sequenced: peripheral blood. Receptors originate from a woman between 65 and 79 years old with acute or convalescent COVID-19.

The chain uses TRBV4-2 and TRBJ2-1; possible D gene TRBD1, 7 bases. V lost 0 bases and J 4 bases, leaving 10 bases between the germline ends. This CDR3 is 15 amino acids long. In germline, CDR1 is LGHNA, CDR2 YNFKEQ. The chain's CDR3 is CASSQEPGGYNEQFF. CDR3 coding DNA: TGTGCCAGCAGCCAAGAGCCAGGGGGGTACAATGAGCAGTTCTTC.

The chain uses TRBV2 and TRBJ2-2; the D gene is possibly TRBD2 (5 bases). The CDR3 sequence is 15 residues long. The V and J ends lost 3 bases and 7 bases respectively, with 15 bases between them. Germline V gene sequence: CDR1 SNHLY, CDR2 FYNNEI. The CDR3 bases are TGTGCCAGCAGTGAGCAAGGCGGGCGAGGCGGGGAGCTGTTTTTT. It encodes CASSEQGGRGGELFF.

The chain employs TRBV7-2 and TRBJ1-5; 8 bases map to TRBD1. Germline V gives CDR1 SGHTA, CDR2 FQGNSA. V gave up 4 bases and J gave up 5 bases; unmatched junction bases: 4. CDR3 length equals 14 residues. CDR3 sequence (DNA): TGTGCCAGCAGCTCCAGGACAGGGTATCAGCCCCAGCATTTT. Translated: CASSSRTGYQPQHF.